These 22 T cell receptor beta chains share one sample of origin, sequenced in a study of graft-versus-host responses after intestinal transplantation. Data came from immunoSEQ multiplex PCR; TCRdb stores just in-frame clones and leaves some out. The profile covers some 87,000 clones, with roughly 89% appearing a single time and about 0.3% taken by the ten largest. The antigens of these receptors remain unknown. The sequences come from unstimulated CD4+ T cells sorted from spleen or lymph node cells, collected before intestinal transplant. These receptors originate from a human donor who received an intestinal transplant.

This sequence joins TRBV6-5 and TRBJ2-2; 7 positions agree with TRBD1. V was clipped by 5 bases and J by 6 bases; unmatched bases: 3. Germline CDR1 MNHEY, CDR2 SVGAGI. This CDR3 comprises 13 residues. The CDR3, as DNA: TGTGCCAGCAGTAGGGGGCCGGCCGGGGAGCTGTTTTTT. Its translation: CASSRGPAGELFF.

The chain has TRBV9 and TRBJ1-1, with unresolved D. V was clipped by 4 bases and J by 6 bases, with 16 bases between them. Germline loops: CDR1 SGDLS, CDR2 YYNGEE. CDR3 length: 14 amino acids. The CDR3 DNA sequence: TGTGCCAGCAGCCCCCGTCGTAGGGTCGCTGAAGCTTTCTTT. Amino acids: CASSPRRRVAEAFF.

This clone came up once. CDR3 amino acids: CASSDVPSGIRYF. The DNA for the CDR3 is TGTGCCAGCAGTGATGTGCCTAGCGGGATCCGATACTTC. This chain links TRBV2 with TRBJ2-4; 9 bases are shared with TRBD2. Germline CDR1 is SNHLY and CDR2 is FYNNEI. The CDR3 spans 13 residues. Trimming cost V 3 bases and J 16 bases; bases outside gene matches: 10.

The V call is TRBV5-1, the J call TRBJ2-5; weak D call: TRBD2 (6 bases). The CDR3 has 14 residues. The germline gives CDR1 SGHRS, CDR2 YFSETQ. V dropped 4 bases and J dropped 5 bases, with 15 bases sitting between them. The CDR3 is CASSTLDYFETQYF. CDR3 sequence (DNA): TGCGCCAGCAGCACGCTGGACTACTTTGAGACCCAGTACTTC.

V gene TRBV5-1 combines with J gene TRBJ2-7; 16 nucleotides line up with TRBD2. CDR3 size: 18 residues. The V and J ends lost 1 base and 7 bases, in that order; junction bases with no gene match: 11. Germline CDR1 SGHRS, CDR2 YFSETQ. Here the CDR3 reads CASSLWGLAGGPSGEQYF. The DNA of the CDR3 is TGCGCCAGCAGCTTGTGGGGACTAGCGGGAGGGCCGTCTGGGGAGCAGTACTTC.

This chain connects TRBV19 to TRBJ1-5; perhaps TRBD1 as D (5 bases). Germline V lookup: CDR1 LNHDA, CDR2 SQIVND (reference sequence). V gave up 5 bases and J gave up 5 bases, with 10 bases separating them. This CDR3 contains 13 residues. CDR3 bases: TGTGCCAGTAGTGAAGACAGAGATCAGCCCCAGCATTTT. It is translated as CASSEDRDQPQHF.

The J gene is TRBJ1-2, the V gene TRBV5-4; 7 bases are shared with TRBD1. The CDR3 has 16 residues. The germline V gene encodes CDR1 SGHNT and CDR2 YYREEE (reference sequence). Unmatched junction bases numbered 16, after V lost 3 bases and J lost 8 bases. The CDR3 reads CASSSFYRGSMLGYTF. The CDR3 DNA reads TGTGCCAGCAGCTCTTTCTACAGGGGAAGTATGTTAGGCTACACCTTC.

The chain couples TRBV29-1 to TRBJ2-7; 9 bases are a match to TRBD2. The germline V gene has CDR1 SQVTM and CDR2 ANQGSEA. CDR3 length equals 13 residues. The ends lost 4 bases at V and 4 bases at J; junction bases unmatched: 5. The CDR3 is CSVGLAGAYEQYF. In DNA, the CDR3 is TGCAGCGTTGGGTTAGCGGGAGCATACGAGCAGTACTTC.

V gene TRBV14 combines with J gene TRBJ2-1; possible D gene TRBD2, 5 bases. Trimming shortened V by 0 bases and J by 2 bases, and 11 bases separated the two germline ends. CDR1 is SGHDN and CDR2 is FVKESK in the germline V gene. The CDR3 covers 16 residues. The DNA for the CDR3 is TGTGCCAGCAGCCAAGAGTGGGGAGAACCCTACAATGAGCAGTTCTTC. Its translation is CASSQEWGEPYNEQFF.

The CDR3 spells CASSLGPGQIYEQYF. The CDR3 nucleotides are TGTGCCAGCAGCTTAGGTCCAGGGCAGATCTACGAGCAGTACTTC. The chain uses TRBV7-7 and TRBJ2-7; weak D call: TRBD1 (5 bases). Per the germline V gene, CDR1 is SSHAT and CDR2 is FNYEAQ (reference sequence). CDR3 size: 15 residues. V gave up 1 base and J gave up 3 bases, with 13 bases separating them.

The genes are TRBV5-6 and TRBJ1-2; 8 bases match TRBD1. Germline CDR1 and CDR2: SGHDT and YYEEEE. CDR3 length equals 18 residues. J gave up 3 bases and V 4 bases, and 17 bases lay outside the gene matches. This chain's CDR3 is CASSHNLPTGEIYYGYTF. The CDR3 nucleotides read TGTGCCAGCAGCCATAACCTTCCGACAGGGGAAATATACTATGGCTACACCTTC.

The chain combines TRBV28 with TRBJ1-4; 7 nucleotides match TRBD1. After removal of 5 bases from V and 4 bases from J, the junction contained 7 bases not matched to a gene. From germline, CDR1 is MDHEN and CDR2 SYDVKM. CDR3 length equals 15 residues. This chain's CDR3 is CASSAGTVRNEKLFF. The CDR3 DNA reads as TGTGCCAGCAGTGCAGGGACAGTGCGTAATGAAAAACTGTTTTTT. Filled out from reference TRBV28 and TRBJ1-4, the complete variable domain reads DVKVTQSSRYLVKRTGEKVFLECVQDMDHENMFWYRQDPGLGLRLIYFSYDVKMKEKGDIPEGYSVSREKKERFSLILESASTNQTSMYLCASSAGTVRNEKLFFGSGTQLSVL.

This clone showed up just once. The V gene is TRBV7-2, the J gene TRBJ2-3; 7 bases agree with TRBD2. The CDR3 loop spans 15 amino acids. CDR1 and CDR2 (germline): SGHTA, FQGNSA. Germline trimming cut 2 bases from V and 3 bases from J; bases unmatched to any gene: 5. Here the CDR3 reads CASSLREGRTDTQYF. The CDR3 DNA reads TGTGCCAGCAGCTTAAGGGAGGGCCGGACAGATACGCAGTATTTT.

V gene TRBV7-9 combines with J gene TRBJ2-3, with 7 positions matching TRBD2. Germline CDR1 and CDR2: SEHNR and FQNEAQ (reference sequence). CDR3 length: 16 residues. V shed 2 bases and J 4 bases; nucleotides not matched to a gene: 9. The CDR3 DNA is TGTGCCAGCAGCTTATCTGCGGGAGTTCTCTCAGATACGCAGTATTTT. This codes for CASSLSAGVLSDTQYF.

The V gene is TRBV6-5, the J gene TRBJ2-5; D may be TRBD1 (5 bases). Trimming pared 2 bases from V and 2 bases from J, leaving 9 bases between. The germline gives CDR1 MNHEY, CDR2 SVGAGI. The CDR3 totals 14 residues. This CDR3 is CASSYTGAQETQYF. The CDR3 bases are TGTGCCAGCAGTTACACAGGAGCTCAAGAGACCCAGTACTTC.

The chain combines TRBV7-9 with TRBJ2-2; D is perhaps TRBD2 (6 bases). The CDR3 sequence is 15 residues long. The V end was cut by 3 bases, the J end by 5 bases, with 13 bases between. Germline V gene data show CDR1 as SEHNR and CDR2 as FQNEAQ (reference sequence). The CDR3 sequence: CASSLLREPTGELFF. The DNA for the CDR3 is TGTGCCAGCAGCTTGTTACGGGAGCCGACCGGGGAGCTGTTTTTT.

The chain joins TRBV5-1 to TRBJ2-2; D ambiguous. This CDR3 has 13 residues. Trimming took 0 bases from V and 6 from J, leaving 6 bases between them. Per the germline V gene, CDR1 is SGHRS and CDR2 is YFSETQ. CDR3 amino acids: CASSLALAGELFF. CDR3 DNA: TGCGCCAGCAGCTTGGCCCTGGCCGGGGAGCTGTTTTTT. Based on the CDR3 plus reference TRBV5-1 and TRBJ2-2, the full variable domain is KAGVTQTPRYLIKTRGQQVTLSCSPISGHRSVSWYQQTPGQGLQFLFEYFSETQRNKGNFPGRFSGRQFSNSRSEMNVSTLELGDSALYLCASSLALAGELFFGEGSRLTVL.

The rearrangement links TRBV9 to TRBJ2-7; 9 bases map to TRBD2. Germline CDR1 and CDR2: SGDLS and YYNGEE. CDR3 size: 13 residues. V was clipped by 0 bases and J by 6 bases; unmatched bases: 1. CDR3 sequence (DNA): TGTGCCAGCAGCGTAGATAGCGGGAGCGAGCAGTACTTC. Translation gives CASSVDSGSEQYF.

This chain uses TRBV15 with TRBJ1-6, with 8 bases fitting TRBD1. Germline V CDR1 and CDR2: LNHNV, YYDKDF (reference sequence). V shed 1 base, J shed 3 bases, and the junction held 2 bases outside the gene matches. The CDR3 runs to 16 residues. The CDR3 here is CATSRADRDYNSPLHF. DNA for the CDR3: TGTGCCACCAGCAGAGCGGACAGGGACTATAATTCACCCCTCCACTTT.

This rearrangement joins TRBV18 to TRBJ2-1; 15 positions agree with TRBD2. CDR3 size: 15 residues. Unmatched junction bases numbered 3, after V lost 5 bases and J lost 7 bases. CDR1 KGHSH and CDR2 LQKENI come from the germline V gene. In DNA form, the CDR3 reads TGTGCCAGCTCAACCGGGACTAGCGGGAGGAATGAGCAGTTCTTC. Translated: CASSTGTSGRNEQFF.

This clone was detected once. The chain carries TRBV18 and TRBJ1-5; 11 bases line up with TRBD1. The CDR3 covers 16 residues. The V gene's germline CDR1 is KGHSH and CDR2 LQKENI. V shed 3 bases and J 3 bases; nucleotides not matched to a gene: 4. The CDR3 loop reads CASSPGTGGLNQPQHF. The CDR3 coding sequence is TGTGCCAGCTCACCGGGGACAGGGGGTCTCAATCAGCCCCAGCATTTT. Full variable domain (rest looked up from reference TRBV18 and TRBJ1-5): NAGVMQNPRHLVRRRGQEARLRCSPMKGHSHVYWYRQLPEEGLKFMVYLQKENIIDESGMPKERFSAEFPKEGPSILRIQQVVRGDSAAYFCASSPGTGGLNQPQHFGDGTRLSIL.

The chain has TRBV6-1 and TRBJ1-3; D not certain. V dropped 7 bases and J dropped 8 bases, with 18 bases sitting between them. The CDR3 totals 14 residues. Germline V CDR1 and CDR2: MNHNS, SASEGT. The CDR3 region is CASTWVVGGDTIYF. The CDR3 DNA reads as TGTGCCAGCACTTGGGTTGTAGGTGGGGACACCATATATTTT.